These 2 T cell receptor beta chains were all obtained from the same sample, sequenced in a study of blood T cells in healthy people across ages (dated by TCRdb to about 2015). The protocol used for the library was 5' RACE. The data were produced on an Illumina HiSeq 2500. A second PCR of roughly 6 to 11 cycles was performed with a sample-barcoded 5' primer and a J-beta primer mix. TCRdb reprocessed the public reads (quality trimming at Q25 with fastp, clone calling with MiXCR) and kept in-frame beta chains. When rows share a CDR3 protein, they turn into one entry using the most common DNA and genes. This sample gives 1.5 million to 2 million distinct CDR3 sequences in total; roughly 52% of them show up just once. The ten largest account for around 2.1% of the sample. The sample comprised blood. The receptors were gathered from a woman aged 40 to 50 in good health.

Only one count was recorded for this clonotype. The V and J genes are TRBV5-6 and TRBJ2-5; 8 bases agree with TRBD1. The CDR3 sequence is 16 residues long. V was pared by 4 bases and J by 2 bases, with 10 bases of the junction left unmatched. Germline V gene data show CDR1 as SGHDT and CDR2 as YYEEEE. The CDR3 sequence is CASSPLGQGQQETQYF. The CDR3 bases are TGTGCCAGCAGCCCCCTCGGACAGGGACAACAAGAGACCCAGTACTTC.

This clonotype was picked up one time. The chain links TRBV2 to TRBJ2-4, with D uncertain. Trimming removed 7 bases at V and 0 bases at J, with 13 bases between. CDR1 and CDR2 from the germline V gene are SNHLY and FYNNEI. This CDR3 contains 15 residues. The DNA for the CDR3 is TGTGCCAGCAAGTTAGGAGTATTAGCCAAAAACATTCAGTACTTC. Its translation: CASKLGVLAKNIQYF.